Listed here are 13 T cell receptor beta chains from one sample, sequenced in a study of read filtering for tumor transcriptome and immune sequencing. Molecular barcoded adaptors covering alpha/delta and beta/gamma chains were used on about 390 ng RNA. MiXCR was run by TCRdb on the reads, yielding one entry per CDR3 protein. This sample has tens of thousands of distinct CDR3 sequences, with around 21% found just once. Sequencing input: a population of CD138-negative cells sorted from bone marrow. These receptors were obtained from a donor at least 40 years old with multiple myeloma.

This clonotype appeared many times. V usage is TRBV20-1 and J usage is TRBJ2-5; no clear D gene. Germline CDR1 reads DFQATT; CDR2 reads SNEGSKA (reference sequence). This CDR3 region has 11 residues. CDR3 DNA sequence: TGCAGGCTCTGGGGTCAGGAGACCCAGTACTTC. This gives the protein CRLWGQETQYF.

This clonotype was seen ten or more times. The chain joins TRBV20-1 to TRBJ2-1; D perhaps matches TRBD2 (5 bases). Deletions cut 0 bases from V and 3 bases from J, with 9 bases between. Per the germline V gene, CDR1 is DFQATT and CDR2 is SNEGSKA (reference sequence). The CDR3 extends over 14 amino acids. Here the CDR3 DNA reads TGCAGTGCTAGAGAAGGACTCGACTACAATGAGCAGTTCTTC. Its protein product is CSAREGLDYNEQFF.

This clonotype was seen repeatedly, ten times or more. The chain carries TRBV20-1 and TRBJ2-7; D possibly corresponds to TRBD1 (8 bases). The V and J ends lost 6 bases and 5 bases respectively, with 20 bases between them. CDR1 is DFQATT, CDR2 SNEGSKA, per germline (reference sequence). This CDR3 comprises 14 residues. CDR3 in amino acids: CSAPSNRGGNEQYF. The CDR3, as DNA: TGCAGTGCCCCGTCGAACAGGGGGGGTAACGAGCAGTACTTC.

Written as DNA, the CDR3 is TGTGCCAGCAGCGGAGGTACGCAGTATTTT. Translated, it gives CASSGGTQYF. The chain joins TRBV12-3 or TRBV12-4 to TRBJ2-3; possible D gene TRBD2, 5 bases. The CDR3 runs 10 residues. With 6 bases removed from V and 8 bases from J, the gap between germline ends came to 6 bases.

By share, this clonotype ranks as medium-sized (0.01 to 0.1%). The V gene is TRBV24-1, the J gene TRBJ2-1; 12 nucleotides match TRBD2. In germline, CDR1 is KGHDR, CDR2 SFDVKD. There are 15 residues in the CDR3. J lost 13 bases, V lost 0 bases, and 6 bases had no gene match. The CDR3 sequence is CATSDLTSGGIKQFF. The CDR3 DNA is TGTGCCACCAGTGATTTGACTAGCGGGGGGATCAAACAGTTCTTC.

A word on this clonotype: A much more abundant neighbour one base away suggests this may be a read error. The CDR3 protein is CASSVADGRNHEQYF. The DNA for the CDR3 is TGTGCCAGCAGTGTGGCCGATGGGAGGAATCACGAGCAGTACTTC. The chain combines TRBV2 with TRBJ2-7; weak D call: TRBD2 (6 bases). V lost 4 bases and J 5 bases, leaving 18 bases between the germline ends. Germline V gene sequence: CDR1 SNHLY, CDR2 FYNNEI. CDR3 size: 15 residues.

About this clonotype: The conserved phenylalanine or tryptophan normally closing the CDR3 is absent here, so this likely arose from a read error. The rearrangement links TRBV19 to TRBJ1-5, with a tentative D call TRBD1 (5 bases). V lost 2 bases and J 3 bases, leaving 14 bases between the germline ends. This CDR3 has 16 residues. Germline assignment: CDR1 LNHDA and CDR2 SQIVND (reference sequence). This chain's CDR3 is CASSIRTDSHNQPQHS. DNA of the CDR3: TGTGCCAGTAGTATAAGAACTGACAGCCACAATCAGCCCCAGCATTCT.

This clonotype showed up many times. V usage is TRBV5-1 and J usage is TRBJ2-1; the match to TRBD2 covers 12 bases. The V gene end was trimmed by 3 bases and the J gene end by 7 bases; junction bases not matched to a gene: 8. There are 16 residues in the CDR3. Germline V gene sequence: CDR1 SGHRS, CDR2 YFSETQ. In DNA form, the CDR3 reads TGCGCCAGCAGCTCACCGGGACTAGCGGGTACAAATGAGCAGTTCTTC. Amino acids: CASSSPGLAGTNEQFF.

This clonotype was found many times. V gene TRBV24-1 combines with J gene TRBJ2-7, with TRBD2 matching 9 bases. Trimming removed 5 bases from V and 4 bases from J; junction bases left unmatched: 8. The germline CDR1 and CDR2 sequences are KGHDR and SFDVKD. This CDR3 is built from 15 residues. Written as DNA, the CDR3 is TGTGCCACCAGTGTCGTTAGCGGGGGCCAGTACGAGCAGTACTTC. Amino acid sequence: CATSVVSGGQYEQYF.

A word on this clonotype: This may come from a read error, since a much larger clone is one base off. Because the CDR3 is missing its conserved closing phenylalanine or tryptophan, this is likely a read error. J is TRBJ2-5 and V is TRBV7-3; 7 bases map to TRBD1. The CDR3 has 13 amino acids. CDR1 and CDR2 (germline): SGHTA, FQGTGA. V trimming: 8 bases; J trimming: 1 base; junction bases outside the gene matches: 4. Here the CDR3 DNA reads TGTGCCAGCGGCAGGGACAGCCAAGAGACCCAGTACTCC. It yields the protein CASGRDSQETQYS.

This clonotype was observed a handful of times. J is TRBJ2-3 and V is TRBV20-1; 7 bases line up with TRBD1. J lost 2 bases, V lost 6 bases, and 8 bases had no gene match. This CDR3 spans 14 amino acids. The germline CDR1 and CDR2 sequences are DFQATT and SNEGSKA (reference sequence). The CDR3 DNA is TGCAGTGCCAAGAGGGGGCAGAACACAGATACGCAGTATTTT. Its translation: CSAKRGQNTDTQYF.

The genes are TRBV12-3 or TRBV12-4 and TRBJ2-1, with D perhaps matching TRBD1 (5 bases). Trimming removed 6 bases from V and 15 bases from J, with 21 bases in between. This CDR3 is built from 13 residues. The DNA of the CDR3 is TGTGCCAGCAGCCCAGGGTGGTCCTATGGGCCGTTCTTC. The encoded protein is CASSPGWSYGPFF.

This clonotype was counted many times. The rearrangement links TRBV7-3 to TRBJ2-5, with D hard to call. In germline, CDR1 is SGHTA, CDR2 FQGTGA. V lost 5 bases, J lost 5 bases, and 12 bases lay in between. This CDR3 comprises 13 residues. The CDR3 DNA follows: TGTGCCAGCAGCCAAGGGTCGTGGGAGACCCAGTACTTC. It codes for CASSQGSWETQYF.